The 23 T cell receptor beta chains listed next were all sequenced from one sample in a study of blood T cells in healthy people across ages. The authors ran a second PCR of about 6 to 11 cycles using a sample-barcoded 5' primer and a J-beta primer mix. TCRdb independently ran MiXCR on the 5' RACE reads; one entry per CDR3 protein. The profile shows 1.5 million to 2 million distinct CDR3 sequences, roughly 49% of them singletons. The sample was blood. These receptors were taken from a woman between 35 and 50 years old in good health.

This clonotype was counted only a few times. J is TRBJ2-1 and V is TRBV7-6, with D perhaps TRBD2 (5 bases). With 3 bases removed from V and 4 bases from J, the gap between germline ends came to 13 bases. The germline V gene has CDR1 SGHVS and CDR2 FNYEAQ. The CDR3 length is 15 residues. This chain's CDR3 is CASSLTPGWYNEQFF. DNA for the CDR3: TGTGCCAGCAGCTTGACGCCGGGGTGGTACAATGAGCAGTTCTTC.

This clonotype appeared a few times. The CDR3 protein is CASTSDRYEQYF. The CDR3 DNA follows: TGCGCCAGCACGTCTGACCGCTACGAGCAGTACTTC. The chain uses TRBV5-1 and TRBJ2-7, with D uncertain. Trimming pared 6 bases from V and 3 bases from J, leaving 10 bases between. This CDR3 contains 12 residues. CDR1 is SGHRS, CDR2 YFSETQ, per germline.

The count of this clonotype is one. Mismatch with germline at one junction end may stem from a read error. This chain links TRBV14 with TRBJ2-7; the D call may be TRBD1 or TRBD2 (6 bases each). Germline-derived CDR1 and CDR2 are SGHDN and FVKESK. CDR3 length: 17 amino acids. CDR3 in DNA: TGTGCCAGCAGCCAAGATCGGGGGCCGACCCCCTCCTGCGAGCAGTACTTC. Translating it yields CASSQDRGPTPSCEQYF.

This clonotype was observed a few times. V is TRBV5-1 and J is TRBJ2-5; D gene uncertain. Deletions cut 1 base from V and 2 bases from J, with 12 bases between. The CDR3 length is 15 residues. CDR1 is SGHRS and CDR2 is YFSETQ in the germline V gene. CDR3 DNA: TGCGCCAGCAGCTTGACAGCTAACAGACAAGAGACCCAGTACTTC. This sequence encodes CASSLTANRQETQYF.

In this sample, this clonotype turned up once. The chain recombines TRBV20-1 with TRBJ2-3; 8 bases align to TRBD2. The CDR3 is 14 amino acids. Germline loops: CDR1 DFQATT, CDR2 SNEGSKA (reference sequence). Trimming removed 8 bases from V and 8 bases from J; junction bases left unmatched: 15. CDR3: CSSTSPGRGATQYF. Written as DNA, the CDR3 is TGCAGTTCTACAAGCCCAGGGCGGGGGGCTACGCAGTATTTT.

V usage is TRBV20-1 and J usage is TRBJ2-7; the D gene is possibly TRBD2 (5 bases). The germline V and J ends were trimmed by 5 bases and 4 bases, with 12 bases remaining between them. Germline V gives CDR1 DFQATT, CDR2 SNEGSKA (reference sequence). CDR3 length equals 12 residues. The CDR3 protein is CSAAFSGYEQYF. As DNA, the CDR3 is TGCAGTGCTGCATTCTCGGGGTACGAGCAGTACTTC.

The chain has TRBV6-5 and TRBJ1-5, with D possibly matching TRBD1 (5 bases). This CDR3 is 19 amino acids long. V lost 6 bases and J 2 bases, leaving 26 bases between the germline ends. Germline CDR1 reads MNHEY; CDR2 reads SVGAGI. CDR3 sequence: CASSLFSRDLEKRNQPQHF. The CDR3 nucleotides read TGTGCCAGCAGCTTATTCTCCCGGGACCTGGAAAAACGCAATCAGCCCCAGCATTTT.

J is TRBJ1-2 and V is TRBV20-1; TRBD1 is a possible D gene (6 bases). V was trimmed by 5 bases and J by 12 bases, leaving 13 bases between them. Germline CDR1 DFQATT, CDR2 SNEGSKA (reference sequence). There are 10 residues in the CDR3. The CDR3 nucleotides are TGCAGTGCTGCCGGGACAAGGGACACCTTC. Its translation is CSAAGTRDTF.

The V and J genes are TRBV28 and TRBJ1-5; 10 bases line up with TRBD1. CDR1 is MDHEN and CDR2 is SYDVKM in the germline V gene. The V and J ends lost 5 bases and 5 bases, in that order; junction bases with no gene match: 6. This CDR3 comprises 15 residues. CDR3 sequence (DNA): TGTGCCAGCAGTCCCCAGGACAGGGGGTATCAGCCCCAGCATTTT. It specifies CASSPQDRGYQPQHF.

DNA of the CDR3: TGCGCCAGCAGCTTCACAGGGTTAGATGGCTACACCTTC. Amino acid sequence: CASSFTGLDGYTF. The chain combines TRBV5-1 with TRBJ1-2; weak D call: TRBD1 (6 bases). The CDR3 length is 13 residues. V was pared by 2 bases and J by 6 bases, with 11 bases between. From germline, CDR1 is SGHRS and CDR2 YFSETQ.

This clonotype was detected a few times. V and J are TRBV7-2 and TRBJ2-7, with TRBD1 identical over 11 bases. The V and J ends lost 1 base and 3 bases, in that order; junction bases with no gene match: 14. The length of the CDR3 is 19 residues. Germline CDR1 is SGHTA and CDR2 is FQGNSA. The CDR3 reads CASSLGVGAAGTGGYEQYF. CDR3 DNA: TGTGCCAGCAGCTTAGGAGTAGGAGCCGCCGGGACAGGGGGCTACGAGCAGTACTTC. The full variable domain, rest sourced from reference TRBV7-2 and TRBJ2-7, is GAGVSQSPSNKVTEKGKDVELRCDPISGHTALYWYRQSLGQGLEFLIYFQGNSAPDKSGLPSDRFSAERTGGSVSTLTIQRTQQEDSAVYLCASSLGVGAAGTGGYEQYFGPGTRLTVT.

The chain links TRBV28 to TRBJ1-2; possibly TRBD1 for D (5 bases). CDR3 length: 12 residues. The ends were cut back, 8 bases at V and 7 bases at J, with 14 bases in the middle. CDR1 is MDHEN, CDR2 SYDVKM, per germline. CDR3 sequence reads: CASDSGTLGYTF. As DNA, the CDR3 is TGTGCCAGCGACTCCGGGACCCTTGGCTACACCTTC.

The chain uses TRBV20-1 and TRBJ1-5; unclear D gene. V was pared by 1 base and J by 0 bases, with 16 bases between. The CDR3 is 17 amino acids. CDR1 is DFQATT, CDR2 SNEGSKA, per germline (reference sequence). CDR3 region: CSARAQRSVYSNQPQHF. The CDR3 DNA is TGCAGTGCTAGAGCCCAGCGGAGCGTCTATAGCAATCAGCCCCAGCATTTT.

The rearrangement uses TRBV20-1 and TRBJ2-1; 11 bases match TRBD1. The CDR3 extends over 15 amino acids. V dropped 6 bases and J dropped 9; count of bases not matched to a gene: 13. Germline CDR1 DFQATT, CDR2 SNEGSKA (reference sequence). CDR3 bases: TGCAGTGCACCGAAGGGACAGGGGGGGTTCGGTGAGCAGTTCTTC. Protein: CSAPKGQGGFGEQFF.

The chain joins TRBV21-1 to TRBJ1-4; TRBD1, the D gene given by the table, was not confirmed from the DNA. TRBV21-1 is a known pseudogene. This CDR3 has 15 amino acids. CDR3 sequence: CASSKEAGGNEKLFF. The CDR3 DNA reads TGTGCCAGCAGCAAAGAGGCAGGGGGAAATGAAAAACTGTTTTTT.

This clonotype showed up just a few times. The chain combines TRBV5-1 with TRBJ2-5; 7 bases are a match to TRBD1. The CDR3 is made up of 15 amino acids. Germline V CDR1 and CDR2: SGHRS, YFSETQ. With 4 bases clipped from V and 2 bases from J, the junction kept 8 bases outside the gene matches. DNA of the CDR3: TGCGCCAGCAGCACACAGGGGATAGGGCAAGAGACCCAGTACTTC. Amino acid sequence: CASSTQGIGQETQYF.

The chain is built from TRBV9 and TRBJ2-1; 7 nucleotides match TRBD1. The CDR3 covers 15 residues. Germline-derived CDR1 and CDR2 are SGDLS and YYNGEE. V dropped 6 bases and J dropped 8; count of bases not matched to a gene: 14. CDR3 DNA sequence: TGTGCCAGCACCAGACAGGGTGGCGCATCGGATGAGCAGTTCTTC. Translated, it gives CASTRQGGASDEQFF.

This clonotype was seen a few times. This chain uses TRBV20-1 with TRBJ2-1; TRBD1 might be the D (5 bases). CDR1 is DFQATT, CDR2 SNEGSKA, per germline (reference sequence). The CDR3 runs 12 residues. V lost 0 bases and J lost 8, with 8 bases in between. The CDR3 protein is CSARDLGDEQFF. The CDR3 DNA sequence: TGCAGTGCTAGAGATCTAGGGGATGAGCAGTTCTTC.

The chain combines TRBV3-1 with TRBJ1-1; D not certain. This CDR3 is built from 13 residues. With 0 bases removed from V and 2 bases from J, the gap between germline ends came to 4 bases. CDR1 is LGHDT, CDR2 YNNKEL, per germline (reference sequence). CDR3 loop: CASSQDANTEAFF. In nucleotides, the CDR3 is TGTGCCAGCAGCCAAGACGCAAACACTGAAGCTTTCTTT.

The chain employs TRBV7-2 and TRBJ2-1; TRBD1 matches at 9 bases. CDR1 SGHTA and CDR2 FQGNSA come from the germline V gene. V shed 3 bases, J shed 6 bases, and the junction held 9 bases outside the gene matches. The CDR3 is 16 residues long. This chain's CDR3 is CASSFTGTGLGNEQFF. The DNA for the CDR3 is TGTGCCAGCAGCTTTACCGGGACAGGGTTGGGCAATGAGCAGTTCTTC.

This clonotype has just a few counts. V is TRBV10-3 and J is TRBJ2-3, with a tentative D call TRBD1 (6 bases). The CDR3 length is 15 residues. Between the trimmed V and J ends, which lost 2 bases and 4 bases, there was a span of 13 bases. Germline V gene data show CDR1 as ENHRY and CDR2 as SYGVKD. The CDR3 DNA sequence: TGTGCCATCAGTGAGCCCCAGGGGACGGCAGATACGCAGTATTTT. Amino acid sequence: CAISEPQGTADTQYF.

A single count supports this clonotype. This chain links TRBV2 with TRBJ2-5, with D maybe TRBD2 (6 bases). V was clipped by 7 bases and J by 5 bases, with 17 bases between them. The CDR3 is 14 amino acids. Germline V lookup: CDR1 SNHLY, CDR2 FYNNEI. The CDR3 region is CASTGGVGGETQYF. DNA for the CDR3: TGTGCCAGCACCGGAGGGGTAGGCGGGGAGACCCAGTACTTC.

This clonotype was seen ten or more times. The chain recombines TRBV7-2 with TRBJ2-3; the D gene could be TRBD1 or TRBD2 (5 bases each). This CDR3 is 16 amino acids long. V was pared by 1 base and J by 0 bases, with 11 bases between. Germline V gene sequence: CDR1 SGHTA, CDR2 FQGNSA. The CDR3 region has the DNA TGTGCCAGCAGCTTAGGATCGGGGCCCAGCACAGATACGCAGTATTTT. This gives the protein CASSLGSGPSTDTQYF. Supplemented by reference TRBV7-2 and TRBJ2-3, the full variable domain reads GAGVSQSPSNKVTEKGKDVELRCDPISGHTALYWYRQSLGQGLEFLIYFQGNSAPDKSGLPSDRFSAERTGGSVSTLTIQRTQQEDSAVYLCASSLGSGPSTDTQYFGPGTRLTVL.